This note documents a single TCR beta chain sequence. This CDR3 region has 14 residues. The ends were cut back, 1 base at V and 6 bases at J, with 12 bases in the middle. Germline V CDR1 and CDR2: MGHDK, SYGVNS. This entry comes from a study of CD8+CD57+ T cells in acquired aplastic anemia. Study-level background: When averaged, DNA from sorted CD4+ and CD8+ cells came to approximately 3 ug. Healthy CD8+ samples averaged about 11.0 million reads.

Investigators profiled TCR beta VDJ and CDR3 from genomic DNA template. Each CDR3 protein is one row after TCRdb ran MiXCR on the reads. In the table there are over 150,000 distinct CDR3 sequences, around 50% of which are singletons. Material for sequencing was sorted CD4+, CD8+, or CD8+CD57+ T cells (not recorded which) from PBMCs. This chain uses TRBV25-1 with TRBJ1-2, with no clear D. This receptor was obtained from a human donor in good health, serving as a control. The DNA of the CDR3 is TGTGCCAGCAGTGAATCTACCCTAGCGGATGGCTACACCTTC. It is translated as CASSESTLADGYTF.